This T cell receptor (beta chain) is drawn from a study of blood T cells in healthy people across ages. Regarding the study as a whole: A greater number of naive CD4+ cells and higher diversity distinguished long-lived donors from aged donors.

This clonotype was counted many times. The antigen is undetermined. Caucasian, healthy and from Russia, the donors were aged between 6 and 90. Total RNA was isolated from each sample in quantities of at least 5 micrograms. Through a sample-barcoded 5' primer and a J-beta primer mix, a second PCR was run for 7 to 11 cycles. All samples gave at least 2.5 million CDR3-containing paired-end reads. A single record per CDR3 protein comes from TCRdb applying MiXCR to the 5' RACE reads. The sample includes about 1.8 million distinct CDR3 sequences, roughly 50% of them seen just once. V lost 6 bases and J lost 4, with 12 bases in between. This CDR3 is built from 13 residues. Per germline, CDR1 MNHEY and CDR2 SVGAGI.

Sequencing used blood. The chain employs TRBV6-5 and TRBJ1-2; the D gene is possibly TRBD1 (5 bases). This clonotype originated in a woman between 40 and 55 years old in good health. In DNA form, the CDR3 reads TGTGCCAGCAGCCGGGACGGACGCTATGGCTACACCTTC. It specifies CASSRDGRYGYTF.